This T cell receptor (beta chain) was sequenced for a study of CD8+CD57+ T cells in acquired aplastic anemia. Study-level background: When averaged, DNA from sorted CD4+ and CD8+ cells came to about 3 ug. Study-wide results and caveats: There were over 25 CD8+ CDR3 sequences that occurred in both patients and controls.

As regards this clonotype: Antigen unknown.

TCR beta VDJ and CDR3 profiling used genomic DNA as template. From the reads, TCRdb called clonotypes with MiXCR, one entry per CDR3 protein. The data show 150,000 to 200,000 distinct CDR3 sequences, 40% to 55% seen once. Germline CDR1 DFQATT, CDR2 SNEGSKA (reference sequence). With 5 bases removed from V and 6 bases from J, the gap between germline ends came to 6 bases. This CDR3 spans 10 amino acids. Sequencing used sorted CD4+, CD8+, or CD8+CD57+ T cells (not recorded which) from PBMCs. This chain links TRBV20-1 with TRBJ2-3; D is perhaps TRBD2 (5 bases). The clonotype originates from a human donor in good health. CDR3 DNA: TGCAGTGCTGGGGAGGATACGCAGTATTTT. Residues: CSAGEDTQYF.